Ten or more counts support the clone carrying this TCR beta chain. Patients were aged 18 to 65, had disease duration under 2 months, and had newly diagnosed hyperthyroidism. Diagnosis relied on clinical symptoms, serum thyroxine and TRAb, thyroid ultrasound and orbital computed tomography. The source of the PBMCs was approximately 9.5 ml of fresh peripheral blood. TCR beta CDR3 sequences were amplified from RNA transcripts. HTBI primers were the set used in a first-round RT-PCR of the TCR CDR3. MiXCR, applied by TCRdb to the multiplex PCR reads, yields one record per CDR3 protein. The repertoire holds roughly 200,000 distinct CDR3 sequences, around 17% seen once, with over 45% in the top ten. The data originate from a study of T cells in Graves' hyperthyroidism and ophthalmopathy. As for the study in general: Peripheral blood sampling occurred at initial diagnosis, before any treatment.

Germline CDR1 is LGHNT and CDR2 is FRNRAP. The CDR3 is 17 amino acids. Trimming cost V 10 bases and J 0 bases; bases outside gene matches: 11. The chain couples TRBV12-5 to TRBJ2-1, with TRBD2 matching over 11 bases. Sequenced: blood. This TCR was sampled from a woman in her forties or fifties with Graves' hyperthyroidism. The CDR3 bases are TGTGCTACCTCCCGGGACGGACTAGCGGGCTCCTACAATGAGCAGTTCTTC. It is translated as CATSRDGLAGSYNEQFF.